The source of this T cell receptor (beta chain) is a study of T cells in Graves' hyperthyroidism and ophthalmopathy. This CDR3 is built from 13 residues. V trimming: 3 bases; J trimming: 14 bases; junction bases outside the gene matches: 10. CDR1 and CDR2 from the germline V gene are SGDLS and YYNGEE. TCR beta CDR3 regions were amplified from RNA. Using the HTBI primer set, a first-round RT-PCR was run on the TCR CDR3. TCRdb re-analysed the multiplex PCR reads in MiXCR, keeping a single row per CDR3 protein. The data contain over 500,000 distinct CDR3 sequences, over 45% of them singletons. The sequence derives from an adult woman with Graves' disease, either hyperthyroidism or ophthalmopathy (not recorded which). V and J are TRBV9 and TRBJ1-4; TRBD1 aligns across 7 bases. The sequencing sample was made of peripheral blood or thyroid tissue (not recorded which). As DNA, the CDR3 is TGTGCCAGCAGCGCAGTTCCGGGACAGATGCTGTTTTTT. This gives the protein CASSAVPGQMLFF.